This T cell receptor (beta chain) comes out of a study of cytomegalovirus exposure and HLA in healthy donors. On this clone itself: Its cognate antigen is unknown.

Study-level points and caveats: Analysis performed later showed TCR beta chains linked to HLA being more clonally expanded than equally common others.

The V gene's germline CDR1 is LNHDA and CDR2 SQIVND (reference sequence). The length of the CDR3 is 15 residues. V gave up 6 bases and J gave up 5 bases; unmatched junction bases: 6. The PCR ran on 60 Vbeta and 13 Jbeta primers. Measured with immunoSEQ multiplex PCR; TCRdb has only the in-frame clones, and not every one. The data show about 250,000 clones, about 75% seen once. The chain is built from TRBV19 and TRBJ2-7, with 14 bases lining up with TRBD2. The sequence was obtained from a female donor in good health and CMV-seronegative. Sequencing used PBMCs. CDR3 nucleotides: TGTGCCAGTAGGGGGGGACTAGCGGGAGTCCACGAGCAGTACTTC. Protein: CASRGGLAGVHEQYF.